The source of this T cell receptor beta chain is a study of OX40 agonist ivuxolimab in advanced cancers. The table came from immunoSEQ multiplex PCR; TCRdb's copy has only in-frame clones and leaves some out. The table includes 65,000 to 70,000 clones, about 85% detected once. About this clone: Its antigen is currently unknown.

Germline V lookup: CDR1 SGDLS, CDR2 YYNGEE. Trimming took 4 bases from V and 0 from J, leaving 7 bases between them. The CDR3 sequence is 13 residues long. Study observations and caveats: Low normalized T-cell clonal expansion was also seen in some nonresponders. The 0.1-3.0 mg/kg partial responders had among the lowest clonal expansion.

This specimen consisted of CD4+ or CD8+ T cells sorted from blood, obtained in a trial of the OX40 agonist ivuxolimab. The source of this sequence is an adult with an advanced solid tumor such as melanoma, head and neck, liver or kidney cancer. The chain joins TRBV9 to TRBJ1-2, with unresolved D. DNA for the CDR3: TGTGCCAGCAGCCCCCAGACTAACTATGGCTACACCTTC. Its translation: CASSPQTNYGYTF.